The T cell receptor beta chain described here comes from a study of OX40 agonist ivuxolimab in advanced cancers. For the study at large: Head and neck, renal cell, melanoma or hepatocellular carcinoma were the cancers that dose-escalation patients had.

Broader study findings: Relative to CD4+ cells, CD8+ T cells on average had more expanded clones. Certain nonresponders likewise exhibited a low normalized T-cell clonal expansion.

On this clone itself: Antigen specificity is unknown.

Germline CDR1 and CDR2: SNHLY and FYNNEI. Trimming left V 4 bases short and J 2 bases short, with 12 bases between. The CDR3 has 14 amino acids. The protocol was immunoSEQ multiplex PCR, while the TCRdb copy is restricted to in-frame clones and leaves out a portion. The profile shows roughly 34,000 clones, around 84% of them singletons. The TCR originated in an adult with an advanced solid tumor such as melanoma, head and neck, liver or kidney cancer. The V gene is TRBV2, the J gene TRBJ2-7; D might be TRBD2 (5 bases). The sample in question was CD4+ or CD8+ T cells sorted from blood, obtained in a trial of the OX40 agonist ivuxolimab. In DNA form, the CDR3 reads TGTGCCAGCAGTGGCCGTAAGGAGGCCTACGAGCAGTACTTC. Encoded protein: CASSGRKEAYEQYF.